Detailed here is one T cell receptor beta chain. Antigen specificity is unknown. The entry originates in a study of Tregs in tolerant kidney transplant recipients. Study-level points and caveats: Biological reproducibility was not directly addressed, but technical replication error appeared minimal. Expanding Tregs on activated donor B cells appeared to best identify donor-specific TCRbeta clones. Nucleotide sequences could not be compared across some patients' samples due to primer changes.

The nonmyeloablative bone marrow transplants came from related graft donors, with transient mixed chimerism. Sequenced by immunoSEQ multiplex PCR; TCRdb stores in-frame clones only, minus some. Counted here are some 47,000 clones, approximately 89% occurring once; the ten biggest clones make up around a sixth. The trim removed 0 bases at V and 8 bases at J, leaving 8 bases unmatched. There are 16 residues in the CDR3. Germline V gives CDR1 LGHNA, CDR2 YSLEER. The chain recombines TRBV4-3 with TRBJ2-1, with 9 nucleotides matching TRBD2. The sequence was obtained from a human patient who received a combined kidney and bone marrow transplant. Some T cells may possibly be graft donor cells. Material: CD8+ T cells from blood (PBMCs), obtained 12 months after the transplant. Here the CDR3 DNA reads TGCGCCAGCAGCCAAGACTTAGCGGGAGAGTCAGATGAGCAGTTCTTC. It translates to CASSQDLAGESDEQFF.